This TCR beta chain was found in a study of blood T cell repertoires in COVID-19. The overall study: There were acute and convalescent COVID-19 samples, and they came from the United States, Italy and Spain. PBMCs, B-cell-depleted T cells, or T cells provided the cDNA or gDNA that made up the material.

How the authors handled the data: By means of reference gene primer amplification, nucleated cell counts were estimated. Libraries were prepared by immunoSEQ multiplex PCR; TCRdb keeps only in-frame clonotypes and omits some of them. Clonal size and the V and J genes are those of that table, whereas D and trimming came from the DNA. The sample lists about 120,000 clones; about 80% were seen once. This clone was seen a handful of times. The CDR3 extends over 14 amino acids. Germline V gives CDR1 SQVTM, CDR2 ANQGSEA. V was clipped by 3 bases and J by 7 bases; unmatched bases: 6. The clonotype was recovered from a man in his 70s with acute or convalescent COVID-19. The chain is built from TRBV29-1 and TRBJ1-4, with TRBD1 matching over 9 bases. The specimen sequenced was peripheral blood. The DNA for the CDR3 is TGCAGCGTTGACACAGGGGGCATCGGTGAAAAACTGTTTTTT. Its protein is CSVDTGGIGEKLFF.